The T cell receptor (beta chain) described here comes from a study of glioma-infiltrating T cells after dendritic cell vaccination. Study at large: Samples are from glioblastoma patients in Phase I and II dendritic cell vaccine trials. The vaccine used monocyte-derived dendritic cells pulsed overnight with autologous tumor lysate.

This clone was detected only a few times. Input was approximately 1.8 ug genomic DNA, or all available if less. Method: immunoSEQ multiplex PCR; TCRdb's copy keeps in-frame clones and lacks some. Altogether roughly 100,000 clones are present, around 81% being singletons, with the ten largest covering approximately 12%. From germline, CDR1 is ENHRY and CDR2 SYGVKD. Trimming cost V 3 bases and J 4 bases, with 18 bases left between them. CDR3 length: 17 amino acids. This receptor was identified in a human donor with glioblastoma. Specimen: blood, collected before dendritic cell vaccination. The rearrangement joins TRBV10-3 to TRBJ2-2, with D perhaps TRBD1 (5 bases). The CDR3 DNA is TGTGCCATCAGTGATCTTGCAGGGCCAGATTCCACCGGGGAGCTGTTTTTT. The encoded protein is CAISDLAGPDSTGELFF.